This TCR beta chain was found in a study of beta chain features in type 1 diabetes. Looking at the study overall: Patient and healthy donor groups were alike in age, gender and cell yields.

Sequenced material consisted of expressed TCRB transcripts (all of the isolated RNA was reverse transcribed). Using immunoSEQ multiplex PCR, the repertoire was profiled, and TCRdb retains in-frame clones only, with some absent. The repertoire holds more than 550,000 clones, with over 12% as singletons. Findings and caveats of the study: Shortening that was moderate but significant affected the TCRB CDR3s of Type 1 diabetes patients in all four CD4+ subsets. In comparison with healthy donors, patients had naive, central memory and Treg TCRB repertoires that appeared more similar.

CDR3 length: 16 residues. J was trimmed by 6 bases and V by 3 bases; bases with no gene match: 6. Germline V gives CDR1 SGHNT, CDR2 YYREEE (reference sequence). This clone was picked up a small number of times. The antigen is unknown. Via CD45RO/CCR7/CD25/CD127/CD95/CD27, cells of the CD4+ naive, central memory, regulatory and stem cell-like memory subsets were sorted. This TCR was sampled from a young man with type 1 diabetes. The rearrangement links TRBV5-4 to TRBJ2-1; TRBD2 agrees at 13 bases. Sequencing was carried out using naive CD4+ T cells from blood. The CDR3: CASSWRLAGGPNEQFF. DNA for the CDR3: TGTGCCAGCAGCTGGCGACTAGCGGGGGGCCCCAATGAGCAGTTCTTC. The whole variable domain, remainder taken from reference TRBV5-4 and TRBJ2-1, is ETGVTQSPTHLIKTRGQQVTLRCSSQSGHNTVSWYQQALGQGPQFIFQYYREEENGRGNFPPRFSGLQFPNYSSELNVNALELDDSALYLCASSWRLAGGPNEQFFGPGTRLTVL.